Listed below are T cell receptor beta chains from one sample, sequenced in a study of blood T cell repertoires in COVID-19. Clones were sequenced by immunoSEQ multiplex PCR, and TCRdb holds only the in-frame ones, with some missing. The data show around 200,000 clones, roughly 77% seen once. Material for sequencing was peripheral blood. These receptors originate from a woman aged 40 to 50 with COVID-19, enrolled during active disease. The conserved cysteine and the conserved F or W are not part of the CDR3 here.

J: TRBJ1-1
V: TRBV29-1
CDR3: SVPGQGRTEAF

J: TRBJ2-1
V: TRBV3-1/TRBV3-2
CDR3: ASSQVVSEQF

J: TRBJ1-1
V: TRBV5-8
CDR3: ASSRYFEAF

J: TRBJ2-3
V: TRBV4-1
CDR3: ASSQARDADTQY

J: TRBJ2-1
V: TRBV7-9
CDR3: ASSFPRQGYYNEQF

J: TRBJ2-7
V: TRBV9
CDR3: ASSVDKGAYEQY

J: TRBJ1-2
V: TRBV3-1/TRBV3-2
CDR3: ASSPRDRDQGYT

J: TRBJ1-5
V: TRBV4-1
CDR3: ASSQAGQGDQPQH

J: TRBJ2-1
V: TRBV19
CDR3: ASRQPFDRSWF

J: TRBJ2-1
V: TRBV4-1
CDR3: ASSQDREEAREQF

J: TRBJ1-2
V: TRBV10-3
CDR3: AISEGQGMNYGYT

J: TRBJ2-2
V: TRBV27
CDR3: ASSFLAGFTGELF

J: TRBJ2-3
V: TRBV27
CDR3: ASSLSLAGVTDTQY

J: TRBJ1-2
V: TRBV25-1
CDR3: ASSENTGVGGYT

J: TRBJ2-1
V: TRBV19
CDR3: ASSSTPGQPYNEQF

J: TRBJ1-2
V: TRBV7-6
CDR3: ASSSRTNREGYGYT

J: TRBJ1-2
V: TRBV30
CDR3: ASHSGTGKRWIGGYT

J: TRBJ2-2
V: TRBV2
CDR3: ASSESGRETGELF

J: TRBJ2-5
V: TRBV9
CDR3: ASSPTSRGDQETQY

J: TRBJ1-1
V: TRBV27
CDR3: ASSDRGLNTEAF

J: TRBJ2-7
V: TRBV5-1
CDR3: ASSIDPGTSVGYEQY

J: TRBJ2-1
V: TRBV18
CDR3: ASSPTNSPSEQF

J: TRBJ2-2
V: TRBV5-1
CDR3: ASGQGRNTGELF

J: TRBJ1-2
V: TRBV19
CDR3: ASTVGAGGYT

J: TRBJ2-1
V: TRBV4-2
CDR3: ASSQAGGPYEQF

J: TRBJ1-2
V: TRBV7-2
CDR3: ASSVQGARDGYT

J: TRBJ2-7
V: TRBV7-6
CDR3: ASSPLGGPPHEQY

J: TRBJ1-4
V: TRBV5-4
CDR3: ASSSRGRNEKLF

J: TRBJ2-7
V: TRBV29-1
CDR3: SVEASDSYEQY

J: TRBJ1-1
V: TRBV3-1/TRBV3-2
CDR3: ASSQPRAEAF

J: TRBJ1-1
V: TRBV18
CDR3: ASSRGGDTEAF

J: TRBJ2-1
V: TRBV7-9
CDR3: ASSFSLTGASYNEQF

J: TRBJ1-1
V: TRBV7-9
CDR3: ASSLVTGGMNTEAF

J: TRBJ1-1
V: TRBV30
CDR3: AWSPSARGGWTEAF

J: TRBJ1-6
V: TRBV10-3
CDR3: AISESGTRATNSYNSPLH

J: TRBJ2-7
V: TRBV30
CDR3: AWQGHSIPYEQY

J: TRBJ1-6
V: TRBV30
CDR3: AWSVLDSPLH

J: TRBJ2-3
V: TRBV29-1
CDR3: SVESIRDTQY

J: TRBJ1-5
V: TRBV11-2
CDR3: ASRRTGGGQPQH